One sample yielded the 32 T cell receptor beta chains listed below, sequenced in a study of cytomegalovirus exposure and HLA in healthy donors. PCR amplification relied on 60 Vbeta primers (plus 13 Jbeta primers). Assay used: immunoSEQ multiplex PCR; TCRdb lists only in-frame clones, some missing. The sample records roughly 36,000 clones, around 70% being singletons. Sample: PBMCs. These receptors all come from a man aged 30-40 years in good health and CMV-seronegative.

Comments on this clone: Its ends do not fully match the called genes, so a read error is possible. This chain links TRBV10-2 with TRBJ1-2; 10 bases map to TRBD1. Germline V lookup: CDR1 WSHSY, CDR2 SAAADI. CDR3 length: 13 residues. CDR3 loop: CASSGTGDYGYPF. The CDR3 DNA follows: TGCGCCAGCAGCGGGACAGGGGATTATGGCTACCCCTTC.

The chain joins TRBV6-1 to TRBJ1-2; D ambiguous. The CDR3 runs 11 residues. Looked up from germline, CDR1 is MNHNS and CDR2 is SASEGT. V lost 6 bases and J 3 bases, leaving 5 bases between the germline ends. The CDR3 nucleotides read TGTGCCAGCAGGAGGGACTATGGCTACACCTTC. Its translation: CASRRDYGYTF.

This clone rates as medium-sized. CDR3: CASSAGTGFYNSPLHF. CDR3 sequence (DNA): TGTGCCAGCAGTGCCGGGACAGGGTTCTATAATTCACCCCTCCACTTT. The chain joins TRBV7-9 to TRBJ1-6; 9 bases fit TRBD1. Trimming at V came to 6 bases and at J to 3 bases, leaving 6 bases not matched to a gene. Germline CDR1 SEHNR, CDR2 FQNEAQ (reference sequence). The length of the CDR3 is 16 residues.

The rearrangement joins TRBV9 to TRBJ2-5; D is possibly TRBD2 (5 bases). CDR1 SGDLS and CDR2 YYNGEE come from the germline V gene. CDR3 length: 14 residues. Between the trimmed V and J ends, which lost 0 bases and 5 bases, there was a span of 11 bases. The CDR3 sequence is CASSVGLGGETQYF. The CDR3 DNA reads TGTGCCAGCAGCGTAGGTCTAGGCGGGGAGACCCAGTACTTC. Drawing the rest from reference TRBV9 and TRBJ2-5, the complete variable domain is DSGVTQTPKHLITATGQRVTLRCSPRSGDLSVYWYQQSLDQGLQFLIQYYNGEERAKGNILERFSAQQFPDLHSELNLSSLELGDSALYFCASSVGLGGETQYFGPGTRLLVL.

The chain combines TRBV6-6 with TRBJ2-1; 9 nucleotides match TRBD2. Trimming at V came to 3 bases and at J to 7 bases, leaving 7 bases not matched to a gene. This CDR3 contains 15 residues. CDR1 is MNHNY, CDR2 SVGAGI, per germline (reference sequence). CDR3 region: CASSYGRLAENEQFF. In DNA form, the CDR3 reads TGTGCCAGCAGTTATGGTCGACTAGCGGAGAATGAGCAGTTCTTC.

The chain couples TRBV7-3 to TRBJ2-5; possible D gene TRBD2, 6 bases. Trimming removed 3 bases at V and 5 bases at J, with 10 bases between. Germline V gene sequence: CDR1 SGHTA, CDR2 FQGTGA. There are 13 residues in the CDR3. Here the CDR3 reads CASSLEGQETQYF. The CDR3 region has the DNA TGTGCCAGCAGCTTGGAGGGGCAGGAGACCCAGTACTTC.

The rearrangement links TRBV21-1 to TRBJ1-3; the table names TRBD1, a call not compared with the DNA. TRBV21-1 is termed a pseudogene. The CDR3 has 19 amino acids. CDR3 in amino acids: CASREHYRGQNPSGNTIYF. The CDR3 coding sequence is TGTGCCAGCAGGGAACATTACAGGGGGCAGAATCCCTCTGGAAACACCATATATTTT.

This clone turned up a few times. CDR3 protein: CASSLSQGKNEQYF. The CDR3 DNA follows: TGTGCCAGCAGTCTATCACAGGGGAAGAACGAGCAGTACTTC. The chain has TRBV6-5 and TRBJ2-7; 7 positions match TRBD1. V gave up 5 bases and J gave up 5 bases; unmatched junction bases: 9. Germline V CDR1 and CDR2: MNHEY, SVGAGI. CDR3 size: 14 residues.

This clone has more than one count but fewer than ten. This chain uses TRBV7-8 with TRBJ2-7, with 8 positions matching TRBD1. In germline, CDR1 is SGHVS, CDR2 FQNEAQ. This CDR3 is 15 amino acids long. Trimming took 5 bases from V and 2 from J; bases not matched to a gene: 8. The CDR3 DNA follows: TGTGCCAGCAGCCATGACAGGGGAGACCCCTACGAGCAGTACTTC. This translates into CASSHDRGDPYEQYF.

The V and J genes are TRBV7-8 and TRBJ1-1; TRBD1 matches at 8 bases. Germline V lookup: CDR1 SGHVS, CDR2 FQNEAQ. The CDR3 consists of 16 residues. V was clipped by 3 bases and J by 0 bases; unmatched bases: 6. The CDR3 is CASSFYGQGLNTEAFF. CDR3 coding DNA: TGTGCCAGCAGCTTCTACGGACAGGGCCTGAACACTGAAGCTTTCTTT. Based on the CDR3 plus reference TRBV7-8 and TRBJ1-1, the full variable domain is GAGVSQSPRYKVAKRGQDVALRCDPISGHVSLFWYQQALGQGPEFLTYFQNEAQLDKSGLPSDRFFAERPEGSVSTLKIQRTQQEDSAVYLCASSFYGQGLNTEAFFGQGTRLTVV.

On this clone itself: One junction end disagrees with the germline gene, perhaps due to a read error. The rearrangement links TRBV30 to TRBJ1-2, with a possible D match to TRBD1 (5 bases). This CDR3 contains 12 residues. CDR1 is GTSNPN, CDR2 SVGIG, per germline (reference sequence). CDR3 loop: CAWSDRNYGYPF. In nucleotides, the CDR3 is TGTGCCTGGAGTGACAGGAACTATGGCTACCCCTTC. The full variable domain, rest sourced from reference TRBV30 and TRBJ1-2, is SQTIHQWPATLVQPVGSPLSLECTVEGTSNPNLYWYRQAAGRGLQLLFYSVGIGQISSEVPQNLSASRPQDRQFILSSKKLLLSDSGFYLCAWSDRNYGYPFGSGTRLTVV.

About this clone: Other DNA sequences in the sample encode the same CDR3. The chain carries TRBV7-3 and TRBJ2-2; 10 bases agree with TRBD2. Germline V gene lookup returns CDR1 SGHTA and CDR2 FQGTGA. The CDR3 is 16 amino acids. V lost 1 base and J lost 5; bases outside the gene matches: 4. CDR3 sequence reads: CASSLNSGGSTGELFF. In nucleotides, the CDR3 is TGTGCCAGCAGCTTAAATAGCGGGGGGTCTACCGGGGAGCTGTTTTTT.

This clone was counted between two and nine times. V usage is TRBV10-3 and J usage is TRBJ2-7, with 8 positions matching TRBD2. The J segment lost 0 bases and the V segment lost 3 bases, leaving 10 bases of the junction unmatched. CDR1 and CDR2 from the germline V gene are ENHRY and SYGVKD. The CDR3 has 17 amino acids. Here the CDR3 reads CAISESAGGANSYEQYF. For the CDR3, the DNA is TGTGCCATCAGTGAATCGGCGGGAGGTGCGAACTCCTACGAGCAGTACTTC.

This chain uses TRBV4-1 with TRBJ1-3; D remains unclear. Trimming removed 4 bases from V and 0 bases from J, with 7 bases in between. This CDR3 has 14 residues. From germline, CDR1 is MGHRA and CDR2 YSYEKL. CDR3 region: CASSLQISGNTIYF. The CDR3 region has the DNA TGCGCCAGCAGCCTTCAGATCTCTGGAAACACCATATATTTT.

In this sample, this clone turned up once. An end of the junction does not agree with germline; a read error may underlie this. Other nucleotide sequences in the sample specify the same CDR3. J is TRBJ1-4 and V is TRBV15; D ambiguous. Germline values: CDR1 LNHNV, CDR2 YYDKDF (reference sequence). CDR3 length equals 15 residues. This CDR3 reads CATSRDAGGDEKLFF. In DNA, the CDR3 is TGTGCCACCAGCAGAGATGCGGGAGGAGATGAAAAGCTGTTTTTT.

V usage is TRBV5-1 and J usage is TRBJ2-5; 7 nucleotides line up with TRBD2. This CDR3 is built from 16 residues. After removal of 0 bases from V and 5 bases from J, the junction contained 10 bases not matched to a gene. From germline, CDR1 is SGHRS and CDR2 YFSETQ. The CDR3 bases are TGCGCCAGCAGCTTGGGGGGTCTAGCGGTCGCGGAGACCCAGTACTTC. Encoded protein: CASSLGGLAVAETQYF.

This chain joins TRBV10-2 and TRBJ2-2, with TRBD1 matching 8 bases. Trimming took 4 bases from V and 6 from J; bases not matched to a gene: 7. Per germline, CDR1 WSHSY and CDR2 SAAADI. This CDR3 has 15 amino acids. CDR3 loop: CASSGRNRGAGELFF. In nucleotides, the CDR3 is TGCGCCAGCAGTGGACGAAACAGGGGGGCCGGGGAGCTGTTTTTT.

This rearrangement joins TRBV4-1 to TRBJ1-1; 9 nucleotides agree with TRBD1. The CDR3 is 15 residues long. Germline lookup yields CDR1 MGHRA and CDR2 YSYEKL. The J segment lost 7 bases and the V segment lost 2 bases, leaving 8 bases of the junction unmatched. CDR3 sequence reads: CASSQLQGARREAFF. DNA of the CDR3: TGCGCCAGCAGCCAATTACAGGGGGCACGGCGTGAAGCTTTCTTT.

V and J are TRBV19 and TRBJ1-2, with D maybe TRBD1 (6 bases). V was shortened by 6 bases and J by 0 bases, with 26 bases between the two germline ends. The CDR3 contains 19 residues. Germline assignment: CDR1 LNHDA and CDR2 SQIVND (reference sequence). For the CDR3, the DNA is TGTGCCAGTAGAAAGCCGACAGGACGGACAGCACTCACTAACTATGGCTACACCTTC. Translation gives CASRKPTGRTALTNYGYTF.

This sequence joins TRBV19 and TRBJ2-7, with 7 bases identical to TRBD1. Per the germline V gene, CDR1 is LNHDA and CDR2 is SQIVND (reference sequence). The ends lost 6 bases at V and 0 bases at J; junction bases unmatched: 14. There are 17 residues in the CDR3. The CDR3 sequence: CASSPTHPGQSSYEQYF. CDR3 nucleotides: TGTGCCAGTAGCCCAACACACCCGGGACAGAGCTCCTACGAGCAGTACTTC.

For the CDR3, the DNA is TGTGCCAGCAGCTCTAGCGGGAGCGAAACAGATACGCAGTATTTT. Translating gives CASSSSGSETDTQYF. The V and J genes are TRBV7-3 and TRBJ2-3; 10 bases are a match to TRBD2. Germline assignment: CDR1 SGHTA and CDR2 FQGTGA. The CDR3 length is 15 residues. Trimming took 4 bases from V and 3 from J; bases not matched to a gene: 4.

The CDR3: CASSRGTGPPYEQYF. Here the CDR3 DNA reads TGTGCCAGCAGCCGGGGGACAGGACCACCCTACGAGCAGTACTTC. The chain uses TRBV13 and TRBJ2-7; 8 nucleotides agree with TRBD1. Germline-derived CDR1 and CDR2 are PRHDT and FYEKMQ (reference sequence). The CDR3 runs 15 residues. V shed 5 bases and J 2 bases; nucleotides not matched to a gene: 8.

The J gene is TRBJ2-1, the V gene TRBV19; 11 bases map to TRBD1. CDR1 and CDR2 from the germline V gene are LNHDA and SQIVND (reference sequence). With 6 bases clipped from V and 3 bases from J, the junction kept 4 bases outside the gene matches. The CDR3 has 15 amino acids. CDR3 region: CASRGQGGSYNEQFF. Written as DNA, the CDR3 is TGTGCCAGTAGGGGACAGGGGGGTAGCTACAATGAGCAGTTCTTC.

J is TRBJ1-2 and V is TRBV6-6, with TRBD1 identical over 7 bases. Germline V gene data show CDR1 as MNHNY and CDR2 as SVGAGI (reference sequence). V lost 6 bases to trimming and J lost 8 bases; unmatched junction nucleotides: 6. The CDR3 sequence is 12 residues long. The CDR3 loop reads CASRLQGGGYTF. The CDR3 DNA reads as TGTGCCAGCAGACTCCAGGGGGGCGGCTACACCTTC.

The CDR3 region is CASRGAGGTGELFF. CDR3 nucleotide sequence: TGTGCCAGCAGGGGAGCGGGGGGCACCGGGGAGCTGTTTTTT. The chain carries TRBV25-1 and TRBJ2-2; TRBD2 matches 9 bases. In germline, CDR1 is MGHDK, CDR2 SYGVNS. V shed 6 bases, J shed 4 bases, and the junction held 3 bases outside the gene matches. The CDR3 runs to 14 residues.

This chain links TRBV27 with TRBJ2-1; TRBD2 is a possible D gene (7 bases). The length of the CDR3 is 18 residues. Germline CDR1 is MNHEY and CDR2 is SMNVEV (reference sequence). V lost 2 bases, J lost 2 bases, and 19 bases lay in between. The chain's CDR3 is CASSLRGWGGGTYNEQFF. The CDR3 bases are TGTGCCAGCAGTTTAAGGGGGTGGGGGGGAGGAACCTACAATGAGCAGTTCTTC.

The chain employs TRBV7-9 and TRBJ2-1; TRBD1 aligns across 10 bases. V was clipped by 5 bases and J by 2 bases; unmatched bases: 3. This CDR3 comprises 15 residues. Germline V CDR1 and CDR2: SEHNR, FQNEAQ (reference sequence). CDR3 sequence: CASSATGGPYNEQFF. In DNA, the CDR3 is TGTGCCAGCAGCGCGACAGGGGGCCCCTACAATGAGCAGTTCTTC.

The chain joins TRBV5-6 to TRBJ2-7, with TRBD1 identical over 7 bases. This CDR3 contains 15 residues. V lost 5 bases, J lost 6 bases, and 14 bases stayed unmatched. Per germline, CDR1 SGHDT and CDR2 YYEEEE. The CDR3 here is CASRPRRQGVGEQYF. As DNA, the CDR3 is TGTGCCAGCAGACCACGCCGACAGGGAGTGGGCGAGCAGTACTTC.

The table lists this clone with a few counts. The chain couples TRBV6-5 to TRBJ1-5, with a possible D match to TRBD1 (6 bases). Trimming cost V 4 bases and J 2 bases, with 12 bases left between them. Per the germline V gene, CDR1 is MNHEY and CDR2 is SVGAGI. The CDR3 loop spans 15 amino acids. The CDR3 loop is CASSLQGKGNQPQHF. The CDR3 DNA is TGTGCCAGCAGTTTACAGGGAAAGGGCAATCAGCCCCAGCATTTT.

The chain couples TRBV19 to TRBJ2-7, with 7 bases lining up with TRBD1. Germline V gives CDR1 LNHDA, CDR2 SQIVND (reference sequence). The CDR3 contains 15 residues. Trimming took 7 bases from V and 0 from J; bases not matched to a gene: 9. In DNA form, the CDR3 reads TGTGCCAGTACCGAGTCGACAGGGAGCTCCTACGAGCAGTACTTC. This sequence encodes CASTESTGSSYEQYF. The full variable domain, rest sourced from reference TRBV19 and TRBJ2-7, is DGGITQSPKYLFRKEGQNVTLSCEQNLNHDAMYWYRQDPGQGLRLIYYSQIVNDFQKGDIAEGYSVSREKKESFPLTVTSAQKNPTAFYLCASTESTGSSYEQYFGPGTRLTVT.

CDR3 coding DNA: TGTGCCAGCCGACAGGGAGGCTACGAGCAGTACTTC. Protein: CASRQGGYEQYF. The chain is built from TRBV2 and TRBJ2-7; D is perhaps TRBD1 (7 bases). The CDR3 has 12 residues. Germline loops: CDR1 SNHLY, CDR2 FYNNEI. The ends were cut back, 8 bases at V and 3 bases at J, with 11 bases in the middle.

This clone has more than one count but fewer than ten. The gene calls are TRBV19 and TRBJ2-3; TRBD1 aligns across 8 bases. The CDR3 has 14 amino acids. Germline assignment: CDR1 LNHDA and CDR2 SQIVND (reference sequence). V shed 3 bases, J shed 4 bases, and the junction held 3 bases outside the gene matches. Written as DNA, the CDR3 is TGTGCCAGTAGTATCCAGGGGGCTCCAGATACGCAGTATTTT. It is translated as CASSIQGAPDTQYF.